The text below deals with one T cell receptor (beta chain). No antigen is known for it. The assay was immunoSEQ multiplex PCR, and TCRdb's table has in-frame clones only and misses some. Of about 64,000 clones in the sample, about 90% were seen once. The sample comes from a study of OX40 agonist ivuxolimab in advanced cancers. Study details: Patients received ivuxolimab, an intravenous treatment, every 2 weeks at 0.01 to 10 mg/kg.

General observations from the study: Circulating CD4+ and CD8+ T cells showed clonal expansion by week 6 at 0.1 to 3.0 mg/kg. The study found that CD8+ T cells averaged more expanded clones than CD4+. Near-lowest levels of clonal expansion characterized partial responders at 0.1-3.0 mg/kg.

This receptor was obtained from an adult with an advanced solid tumor such as melanoma, head and neck, liver or kidney cancer. The source was CD4+ or CD8+ T cells sorted from blood, collected in a trial of the OX40 agonist ivuxolimab.

In DNA form, the CDR3 reads TGTGCCAGCAGTTTGGAGACAGGACCCTACGAGCAGTACTTC. Amino acid sequence: CASSLETGPYEQYF. This rearrangement joins TRBV27 to TRBJ2-7; D might be TRBD1 (6 bases). The CDR3 has 14 amino acids. V lost 3 bases to trimming and J lost 2 bases, with 11 bases between them. Germline V gene data show CDR1 as MNHEY and CDR2 as SMNVEV (reference sequence).